This T cell receptor (beta chain) was sequenced in a study of shared clonotypes between healthy human individuals. Nashville, Tennessee was home to all donors, who were Caucasian adults. Partitioning of CD4+ cells yielded a CD45RA+ naive subset and a CD45RA-negative memory subset. Repertoires were generated with immunoSEQ multiplex PCR, while TCRdb's copy carries only in-frame clones and drops some. The table records millions of clones, more than 80% of them present only once. CDR3 length: 18 amino acids. The V segment lost 4 bases and the J segment 2 bases; nucleotides outside the gene matches: 7. Germline values: CDR1 SGHTA, CDR2 FQGNSA.

The receptor comes from a young man in good health. Some clones in this sample may be carry-over from other donors' samples. V is TRBV7-2 and J is TRBJ2-1; 14 nucleotides agree with TRBD2. The sequenced material came from naive CD4+ T cells from PBMCs. Subset of the sample: CD45RA+ positively selected. This CDR3 reads CASSSRTSGRIPYNEQFF. CDR3 bases: TGTGCCAGCAGCTCCAGGACTAGCGGGAGGATCCCCTACAATGAGCAGTTCTTC.